Listed below are T cell receptor beta chains from one sample, sequenced in a study of blood T cell repertoires in COVID-19. Sequencing used immunoSEQ multiplex PCR; TCRdb keeps in-frame clones, though not all of them. The repertoire holds about 200,000 clones, with under 90% as singletons. The sample taken for sequencing was peripheral blood. The source is a person aged 70 to 85 with COVID-19, enrolled during active disease. The CDR3 runs from the conserved cysteine through the conserved F or W. Fields, in order: J gene, D gene, clone size, V gene, CDR3 DNA, CDR3 protein. A D gene is named only where the DNA matches it firmly. Size values are once, few and many counts, or a class for expanded clones, and some rows have none.

J gene: TRBJ1-3; D gene: TRBD1; clone size: -; V gene: TRBV6-2/TRBV6-3; CDR3 DNA: TGTGCCAGCAGTTACGGACAGGACTCCTCTGGAAACACCATATATTTT; CDR3 protein: CASSYGQDSSGNTIYF
J gene: TRBJ2-2; D gene: TRBD1; clone size: -; V gene: TRBV5-1; CDR3 DNA: TGCGCCAGCAGCATGGGGGACAGCTACACCGGGGAGCTGTTTTTT; CDR3 protein: CASSMGDSYTGELFF
J gene: TRBJ1-1; D gene: -; clone size: -; V gene: TRBV7-2; CDR3 DNA: TGTGCCAGCAGGTATCATCAGGGTTTCTCTGAAGCTTTCTTT; CDR3 protein: CASRYHQGFSEAFF
J gene: TRBJ1-6; D gene: TRBD1; clone size: -; V gene: TRBV6-1; CDR3 DNA: TGTGCCAGCAGTGGGAGTTGGGACAGATATAATTCACCCCTCCACTTT; CDR3 protein: CASSGSWDRYNSPLHF
J gene: TRBJ2-7; D gene: -; clone size: once; V gene: TRBV5-1; CDR3 DNA: TGCGCCAGCAGCTTGGGGCAGGGAGGTCTCGAGCAGTACTTC; CDR3 protein: CASSLGQGGLEQYF
J gene: TRBJ2-5; D gene: -; clone size: -; V gene: TRBV21-1; CDR3 DNA: TGTGCCAGAGAATGGGGGCGGGAGACCCAGTACTTC; CDR3 protein: CAREWGRETQYF
J gene: TRBJ1-6; D gene: TRBD1; clone size: -; V gene: TRBV30; CDR3 DNA: TGTGCCTGGAGTGGGGACAGCTATAATTCACCCCTCCACTTT; CDR3 protein: CAWSGDSYNSPLHF
J gene: TRBJ1-3; D gene: TRBD1; clone size: -; V gene: TRBV4-1; CDR3 DNA: TGCGCCAGCAGCCAAGGCCCCGACAGGGGGGGTGGAAACACCATATATTTT; CDR3 protein: CASSQGPDRGGGNTIYF
J gene: TRBJ2-5; D gene: TRBD2; clone size: once; V gene: TRBV5-4; CDR3 DNA: TGTGCCAGCAGCCGGGGACTAGCGGGGCAAGAGACCCAGTACTTC; CDR3 protein: CASSRGLAGQETQYF
J gene: TRBJ1-2; D gene: TRBD1; clone size: -; V gene: TRBV30; CDR3 DNA: TGTGCCTGGAGTTTTGGACAGGGGTTCGGGGGCTACACCTTC; CDR3 protein: CAWSFGQGFGGYTF
J gene: TRBJ2-4; D gene: TRBD2; clone size: -; V gene: TRBV7-9; CDR3 DNA: TGTGCCAGCAGCTTAGCGCCGGGGGCTAGCGGGAACTCCAAAAACATTCAGTACTTC; CDR3 protein: CASSLAPGASGNSKNIQYF
J gene: TRBJ1-1; D gene: -; clone size: -; V gene: TRBV5-4; CDR3 DNA: TGTGCCAGCAGCTCAGTACTGAACACTGAAGCTTTCTTT; CDR3 protein: CASSSVLNTEAFF
J gene: TRBJ2-3; D gene: -; clone size: few; V gene: TRBV11-2; CDR3 DNA: TGTGCCAGCAGCGTAGGGGGGACAGAGCAGTATTTT; CDR3 protein: CASSVGGTEQYF
J gene: TRBJ2-1; D gene: TRBD2; clone size: -; V gene: TRBV11-3; CDR3 DNA: TGTGCCAGCAGCTTAGACAGCGGGAGTCCTCTTTACAATGAGCAGTTCTTC; CDR3 protein: CASSLDSGSPLYNEQFF
J gene: TRBJ2-1; D gene: -; clone size: -; V gene: TRBV6-5; CDR3 DNA: TGTGCCAGCAGGATTACTAGTGATGAGCAGTTCTTC; CDR3 protein: CASRITSDEQFF
J gene: TRBJ2-2; D gene: TRBD1; clone size: -; V gene: TRBV3-1/TRBV3-2; CDR3 DNA: TGTGCCAGCAGCCAAGAAGAATGGACAGGGGCGAACACCGGGGAGCTGTTTTTT; CDR3 protein: CASSQEEWTGANTGELFF
J gene: TRBJ2-2; D gene: TRBD1; clone size: -; V gene: TRBV7-2; CDR3 DNA: TGTGCCAGCAGCCAAAGGACAGGGGCAACGAACACCGGGGAGCTGTTTTTT; CDR3 protein: CASSQRTGATNTGELFF
J gene: TRBJ2-1; D gene: -; clone size: -; V gene: TRBV30; CDR3 DNA: TGTGCCTGGAGTCAGGGGTACTACAATGAGCAGTTCTTC; CDR3 protein: CAWSQGYYNEQFF
J gene: TRBJ2-2; D gene: -; clone size: -; V gene: TRBV7-9; CDR3 DNA: TGTGCCAGCAGGGCATTTACCGGGGAGCTGTTTTTT; CDR3 protein: CASRAFTGELFF
J gene: TRBJ1-5; D gene: -; clone size: -; V gene: TRBV12-1; CDR3 DNA: TGTGCCAGCAGCTCCGGGACAGGGGGTGGGCAGCCCCAGCATTTT; CDR3 protein: CASSSGTGGGQPQHF
J gene: TRBJ1-2; D gene: -; clone size: few; V gene: TRBV12-3/TRBV12-4; CDR3 DNA: TGTGCCAGCAGGGAGGACAGCTATGGCTACACCTTC; CDR3 protein: CASREDSYGYTF
J gene: TRBJ2-5; D gene: -; clone size: -; V gene: TRBV28; CDR3 DNA: TGTGCCAGCAGTTTAACAGGCTTCTCGAAAGAGACCCAGTACTTC; CDR3 protein: CASSLTGFSKETQYF
J gene: TRBJ2-7; D gene: TRBD1; clone size: -; V gene: TRBV12-3/TRBV12-4; CDR3 DNA: TGTGCCAGCAGTTTTGAGGGGACAGGGAGGGACTTC; CDR3 protein: CASSFEGTGRDF
J gene: TRBJ1-5; D gene: TRBD1; clone size: -; V gene: TRBV12-3/TRBV12-4; CDR3 DNA: TGTGCCAGCACGGGACAGTCCCATCAGCCCCAGCATTTT; CDR3 protein: CASTGQSHQPQHF
J gene: TRBJ2-3; D gene: TRBD1; clone size: -; V gene: TRBV5-4; CDR3 DNA: TGTGCCAGCAGCTCGGACAGGGTGGGTGCAGATACGCAGTATTTT; CDR3 protein: CASSSDRVGADTQYF
J gene: TRBJ1-1; D gene: TRBD1; clone size: -; V gene: TRBV18; CDR3 DNA: TGTGCCAGCTCACGCCTGACAGGGGTGAACACTGAAGCTTTCTTT; CDR3 protein: CASSRLTGVNTEAFF
J gene: TRBJ2-3; D gene: -; clone size: -; V gene: TRBV30; CDR3 DNA: TGTGCCTGGAGTGTAAGGCGGTCTGATACGCAGTATTTT; CDR3 protein: CAWSVRRSDTQYF
J gene: TRBJ2-2; D gene: TRBD2; clone size: -; V gene: TRBV3-1/TRBV3-2; CDR3 DNA: TGTGCCAGCAGCCGGACTAGCGGACCGAACACCGGGGAGCTGTTTTTT; CDR3 protein: CASSRTSGPNTGELFF
J gene: TRBJ1-2; D gene: TRBD1; clone size: -; V gene: TRBV19; CDR3 DNA: TGTGCCAGTACCCTGGGACAGTCCTATGGCTACACCTTC; CDR3 protein: CASTLGQSYGYTF
J gene: TRBJ2-7; D gene: TRBD1; clone size: -; V gene: TRBV28; CDR3 DNA: TGTGCCAGCAGTTTTCGCCCGGGGACAGTCTACTACGAGCAGTACTTC; CDR3 protein: CASSFRPGTVYYEQYF
J gene: TRBJ2-7; D gene: -; clone size: -; V gene: TRBV12-3/TRBV12-4; CDR3 DNA: TGTGCCAGCAGTTTGCACGGGACCTACGAGCAGTACTTC; CDR3 protein: CASSLHGTYEQYF
J gene: TRBJ2-7; D gene: TRBD1; clone size: -; V gene: TRBV18; CDR3 DNA: TGTGCCAGCTCACCAGCCTCAGGACAGGGCAGACACGAGCAGTACTTC; CDR3 protein: CASSPASGQGRHEQYF
J gene: TRBJ2-3; D gene: TRBD1; clone size: -; V gene: TRBV7-2; CDR3 DNA: TGTGCCAGCAGCTTAGCCGGAGGAGGACAGGGGAGGGGCACAGATACGCAGTATTTT; CDR3 protein: CASSLAGGGQGRGTDTQYF
J gene: TRBJ1-6; D gene: TRBD1; clone size: -; V gene: TRBV5-6; CDR3 DNA: TGTGCCAGCAGTCGGACAGGGGATAATTCACCCCTCCACTTT; CDR3 protein: CASSRTGDNSPLHF
J gene: TRBJ2-3; D gene: TRBD2; clone size: -; V gene: TRBV7-2; CDR3 DNA: TGTGCCAGCAGCTTAGACCCTAGCGGGAGGAAGAGGGATACGCAGTATTTT; CDR3 protein: CASSLDPSGRKRDTQYF
J gene: TRBJ1-5; D gene: -; clone size: -; V gene: TRBV19; CDR3 DNA: TGTGCCAGTAGTATTGCCGGGGTGCGGCAGCCCCAGCATTTT; CDR3 protein: CASSIAGVRQPQHF
J gene: TRBJ2-1; D gene: TRBD2; clone size: -; V gene: TRBV30; CDR3 DNA: TGTGCCTGGGCTGCGACTAGCGGGACTTGGGATGAGCAGTTCTTC; CDR3 protein: CAWAATSGTWDEQFF
J gene: TRBJ2-3; D gene: TRBD1; clone size: once; V gene: TRBV9; CDR3 DNA: TGTGCCAGCAGTGAACAGGGGGCGGGCACAGATACGCAGTATTTT; CDR3 protein: CASSEQGAGTDTQYF
J gene: TRBJ1-2; D gene: -; clone size: few; V gene: TRBV7-2; CDR3 DNA: TGTGCCAGCAGCTTAGGACAGGACTATGGCTACACCTTC; CDR3 protein: CASSLGQDYGYTF
J gene: TRBJ2-5; D gene: -; clone size: -; V gene: TRBV6-5; CDR3 DNA: TGTGCCAGCATGGGGTCAAAAAGCGGGACCCAGTACTTC; CDR3 protein: CASMGSKSGTQYF
J gene: TRBJ1-2; D gene: TRBD1; clone size: -; V gene: TRBV5-6; CDR3 DNA: TGTGCCAGCAGCTCGACCGGGACAGTATATGGCTACACCTTC; CDR3 protein: CASSSTGTVYGYTF
J gene: TRBJ2-7; D gene: TRBD1; clone size: -; V gene: TRBV18; CDR3 DNA: TGTGCCAGCTCACCAAATCAAGGGACAGGGGGCTTCGAGCAGTACTTC; CDR3 protein: CASSPNQGTGGFEQYF
J gene: TRBJ1-1; D gene: -; clone size: -; V gene: TRBV2; CDR3 DNA: TGTGCCAGCAGTCGGCGCGACACCACGAACACTGAAGCTTTCTTT; CDR3 protein: CASSRRDTTNTEAFF
J gene: TRBJ2-1; D gene: TRBD2; clone size: -; V gene: TRBV6-2/TRBV6-3; CDR3 DNA: TGTGCCAGCAGTTACTCGACCAATAGGCTAGCGGGAGTAAGGGAGCAGTTCTTC; CDR3 protein: CASSYSTNRLAGVREQFF
J gene: TRBJ2-3; D gene: -; clone size: -; V gene: TRBV3-1/TRBV3-2; CDR3 DNA: TGTGCCAGCAGCCAGAAGCTCACAGATACGCAGTATTTT; CDR3 protein: CASSQKLTDTQYF
J gene: TRBJ2-2; D gene: TRBD2; clone size: -; V gene: TRBV9; CDR3 DNA: TGTGCCAGCAGCGTAGTGACTAGCGGGAATACCGGGGAGCTGTTTTTT; CDR3 protein: CASSVVTSGNTGELFF
J gene: TRBJ2-7; D gene: -; clone size: few; V gene: TRBV2; CDR3 DNA: TGTGCCAGCATTTGGAACTACTCCTACGAGCAGTACTTC; CDR3 protein: CASIWNYSYEQYF
J gene: TRBJ1-1; D gene: TRBD1; clone size: -; V gene: TRBV11-2; CDR3 DNA: TGTGCCAGCAGCTTGAGGGGGCCCTTGATTGGAGCTTTCTTT; CDR3 protein: CASSLRGPLIGAFF
J gene: TRBJ1-3; D gene: -; clone size: -; V gene: TRBV7-9; CDR3 DNA: TGTGCCAGCAGCTCCAGCTCTGGAAACACCATATATTTT; CDR3 protein: CASSSSSGNTIYF
J gene: TRBJ2-1; D gene: TRBD2; clone size: -; V gene: TRBV3-1/TRBV3-2; CDR3 DNA: TGTGCCAGCAGCCACTTGGGGACTAGGCTCAATGAGCAGTTCTTC; CDR3 protein: CASSHLGTRLNEQFF